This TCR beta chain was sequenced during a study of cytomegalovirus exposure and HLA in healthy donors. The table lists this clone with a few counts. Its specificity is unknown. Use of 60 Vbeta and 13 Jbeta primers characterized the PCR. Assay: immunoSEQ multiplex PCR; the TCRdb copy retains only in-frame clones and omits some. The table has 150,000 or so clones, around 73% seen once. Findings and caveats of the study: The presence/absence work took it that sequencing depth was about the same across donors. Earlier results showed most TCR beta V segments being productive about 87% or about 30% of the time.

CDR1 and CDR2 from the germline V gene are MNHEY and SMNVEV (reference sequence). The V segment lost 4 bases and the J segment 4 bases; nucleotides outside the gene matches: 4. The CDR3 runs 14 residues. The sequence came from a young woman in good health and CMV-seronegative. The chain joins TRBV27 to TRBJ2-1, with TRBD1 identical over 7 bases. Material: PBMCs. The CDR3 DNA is TGTGCCAGCAGTTGGGGCAGGGGGTACAATGAGCAGTTCTTC. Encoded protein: CASSWGRGYNEQFF.